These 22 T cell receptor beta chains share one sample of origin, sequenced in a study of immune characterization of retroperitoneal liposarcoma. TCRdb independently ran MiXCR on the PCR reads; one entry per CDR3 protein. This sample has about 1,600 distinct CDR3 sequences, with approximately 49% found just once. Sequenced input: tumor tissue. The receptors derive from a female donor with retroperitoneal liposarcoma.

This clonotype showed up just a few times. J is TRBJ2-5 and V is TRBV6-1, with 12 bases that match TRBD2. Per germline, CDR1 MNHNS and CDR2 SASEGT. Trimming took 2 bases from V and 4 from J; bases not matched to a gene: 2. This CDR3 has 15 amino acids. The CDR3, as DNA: TGTGCCAGCAGTGAACTAGCGGGGGGGCCAGAGACCCAGTACTTC. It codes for CASSELAGGPETQYF.

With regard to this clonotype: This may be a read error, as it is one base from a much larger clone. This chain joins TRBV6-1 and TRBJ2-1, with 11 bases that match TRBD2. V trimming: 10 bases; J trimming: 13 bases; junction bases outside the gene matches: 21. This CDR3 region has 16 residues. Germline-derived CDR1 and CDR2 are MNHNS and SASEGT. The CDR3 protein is CATPTSLAGGQETQFF. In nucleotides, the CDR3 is TGTGCCACCCCAACCTCCCTAGCGGGGGGCCAAGAGACCCAGTTCTTC.

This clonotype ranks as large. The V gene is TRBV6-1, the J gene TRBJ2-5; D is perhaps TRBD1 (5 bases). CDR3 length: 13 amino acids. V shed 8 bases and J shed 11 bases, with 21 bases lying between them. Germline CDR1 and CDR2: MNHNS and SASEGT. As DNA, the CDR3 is TGTGCCAGCGGATCAGGGCCACACAATGAGCAGTACTTC. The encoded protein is CASGSGPHNEQYF.

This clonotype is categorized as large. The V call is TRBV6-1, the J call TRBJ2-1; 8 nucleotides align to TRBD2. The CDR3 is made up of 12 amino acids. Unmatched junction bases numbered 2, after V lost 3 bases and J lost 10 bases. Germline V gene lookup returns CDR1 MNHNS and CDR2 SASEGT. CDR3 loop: CASSDPGGEQFF. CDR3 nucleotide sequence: TGTGCCAGCAGTGACCCGGGGGGGGAGCAGTTCTTC.

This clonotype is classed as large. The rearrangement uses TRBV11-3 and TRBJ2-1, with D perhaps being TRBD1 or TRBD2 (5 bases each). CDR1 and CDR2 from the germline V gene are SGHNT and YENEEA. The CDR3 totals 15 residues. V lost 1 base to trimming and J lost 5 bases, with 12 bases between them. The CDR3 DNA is TGTGCCAGCAGCTTAGTTGGGCTGGGGGACAATGAGCAGTTCTTC. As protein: CASSLVGLGDNEQFF.

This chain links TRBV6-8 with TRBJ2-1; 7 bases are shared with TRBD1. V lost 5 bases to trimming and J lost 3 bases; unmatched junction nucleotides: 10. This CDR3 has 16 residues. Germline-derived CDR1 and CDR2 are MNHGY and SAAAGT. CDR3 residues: CASSDGQERVYNEQFF. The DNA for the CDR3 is TGTGCCAGCAGTGACGGACAGGAGAGGGTCTACAATGAGCAGTTCTTC.

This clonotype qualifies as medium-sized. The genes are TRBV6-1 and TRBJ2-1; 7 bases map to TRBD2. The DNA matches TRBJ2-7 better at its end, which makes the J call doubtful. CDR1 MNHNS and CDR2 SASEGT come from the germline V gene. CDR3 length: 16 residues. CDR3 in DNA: TGTGCCAGCAGTTGGTCCAAGGGCGGGAGCGTCAGTGAGCAGTACTTC. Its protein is CASSWSKGGSVSEQYF.

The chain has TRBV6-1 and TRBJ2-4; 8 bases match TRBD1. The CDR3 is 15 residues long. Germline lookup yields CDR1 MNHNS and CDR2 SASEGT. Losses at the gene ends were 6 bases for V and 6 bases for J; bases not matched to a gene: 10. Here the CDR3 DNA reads TGTGCCAGCAGGCGCCCGGGACAGGAAGCAAACATTCAGTACTTC. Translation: CASRRPGQEANIQYF.

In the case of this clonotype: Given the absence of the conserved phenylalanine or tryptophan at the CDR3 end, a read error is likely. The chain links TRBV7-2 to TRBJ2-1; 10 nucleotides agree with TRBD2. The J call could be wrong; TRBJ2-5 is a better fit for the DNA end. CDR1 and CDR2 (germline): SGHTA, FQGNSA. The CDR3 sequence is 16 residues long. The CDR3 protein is CASSFGLAAGGETQYV. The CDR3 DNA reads TGTGCCAGCAGTTTCGGACTAGCGGCGGGCGGCGAGACCCAGTACGTC.

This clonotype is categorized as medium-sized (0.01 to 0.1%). The DNA for the CDR3 is TGTGCCAGCAGTGTACGGGGGAAGGAGTACGAGCAGTACTTC. Translated, it gives CASSVRGKEYEQYF. The chain combines TRBV27 with TRBJ2-1; D may be TRBD2 (6 bases). Judging by the DNA end, TRBJ2-7 fits better; the J call may be wrong. Per germline, CDR1 MNHEY and CDR2 SMNVEV (reference sequence). The CDR3 loop spans 14 amino acids.

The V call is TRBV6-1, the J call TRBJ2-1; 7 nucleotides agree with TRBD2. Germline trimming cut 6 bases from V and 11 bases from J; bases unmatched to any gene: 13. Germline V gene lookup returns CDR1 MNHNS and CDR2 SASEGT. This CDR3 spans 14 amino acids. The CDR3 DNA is TGTGCCAGCAGCCGCTTTGCGGGGGAAATGCAGCAGTTCTTC. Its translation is CASSRFAGEMQQFF.

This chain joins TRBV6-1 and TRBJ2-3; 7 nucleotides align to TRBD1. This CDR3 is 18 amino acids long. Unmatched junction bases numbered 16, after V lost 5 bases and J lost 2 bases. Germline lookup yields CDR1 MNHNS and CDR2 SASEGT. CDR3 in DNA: TGTGCCAGCAGTTCCGGTGACAGGGAGACGGGTTTCACAGATACGCAGTATTTT. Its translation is CASSSGDRETGFTDTQYF.

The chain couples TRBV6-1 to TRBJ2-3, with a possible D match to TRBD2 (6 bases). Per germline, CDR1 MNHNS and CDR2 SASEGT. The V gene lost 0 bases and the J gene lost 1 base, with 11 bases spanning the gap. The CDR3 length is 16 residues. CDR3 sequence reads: CASSEARASGTDTQYF. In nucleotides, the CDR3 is TGTGCCAGCAGTGAAGCGAGGGCTAGCGGCACAGATACGCAGTATTTT.

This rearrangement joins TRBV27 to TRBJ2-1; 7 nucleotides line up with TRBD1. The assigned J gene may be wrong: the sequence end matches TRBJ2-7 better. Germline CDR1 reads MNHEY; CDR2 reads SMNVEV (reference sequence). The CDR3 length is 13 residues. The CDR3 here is CASIGTVSYEQYF. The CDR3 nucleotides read TGTGCCAGCATCGGGACAGTCTCCTACGAGCAGTACTTC.

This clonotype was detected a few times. The CDR3 DNA reads as TGTGCCAGCAGCTTGACGCGGGGGAAGATAGAGACCTACAATGAGCAGTACTTC. It translates to CASSLTRGKIETYNEQYF. The J gene is TRBJ2-1, the V gene TRBV7-6; 7 bases fit TRBD2. The end of the DNA is better explained by TRBJ2-7, so the J call may be wrong. Germline V CDR1 and CDR2: SGHVS, FNYEAQ. The CDR3 covers 18 residues.

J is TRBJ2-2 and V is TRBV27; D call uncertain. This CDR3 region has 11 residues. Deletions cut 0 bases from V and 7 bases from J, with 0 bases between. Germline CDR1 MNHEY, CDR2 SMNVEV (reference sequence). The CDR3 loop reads CASSLSGELFF. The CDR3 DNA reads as TGTGCCAGCAGTTTATCCGGGGAGCTGTTTTTT.

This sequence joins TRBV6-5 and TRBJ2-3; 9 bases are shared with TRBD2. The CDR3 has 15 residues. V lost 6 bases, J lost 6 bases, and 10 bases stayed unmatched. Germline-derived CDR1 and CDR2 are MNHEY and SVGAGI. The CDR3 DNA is TGTGCCAGCAGGCTAGCGGGATGGAGGGTTGATACGCAGTATTTT. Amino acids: CASRLAGWRVDTQYF.

DNA for the CDR3: TGTGCCAGCAGCTGGGACAGGGGGCAATACGAGCAGTACTTC. This sequence encodes CASSWDRGQYEQYF. The genes are TRBV7-2 and TRBJ2-5; 12 bases fit TRBD1. The J call is uncertain, as TRBJ2-7 better fits the DNA end. From germline, CDR1 is SGHTA and CDR2 FQGNSA. CDR3 length: 14 amino acids.

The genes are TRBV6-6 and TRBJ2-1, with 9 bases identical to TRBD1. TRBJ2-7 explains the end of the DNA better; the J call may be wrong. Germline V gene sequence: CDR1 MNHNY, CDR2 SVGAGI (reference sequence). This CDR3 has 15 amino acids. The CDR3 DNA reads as TGTGCCAGCAGGAGGGACAGGGAGAGCTCCTACGAGCAGTACTTC. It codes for CASRRDRESSYEQYF.

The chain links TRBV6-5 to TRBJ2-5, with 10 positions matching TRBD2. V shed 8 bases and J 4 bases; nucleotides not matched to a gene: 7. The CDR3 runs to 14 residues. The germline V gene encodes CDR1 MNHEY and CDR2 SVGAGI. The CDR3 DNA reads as TGTGCCAGCTCCGTAGCGGGAGGAAGAGAGACCCAGTACTTC. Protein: CASSVAGGRETQYF.

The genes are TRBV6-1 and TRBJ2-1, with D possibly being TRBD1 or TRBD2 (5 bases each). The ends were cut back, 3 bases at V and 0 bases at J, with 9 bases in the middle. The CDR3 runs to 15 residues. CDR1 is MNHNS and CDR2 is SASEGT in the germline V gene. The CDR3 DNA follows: TGTGCCAGCAGTGATGGGGGAAGCTCCTACAATGAGCAGTTCTTC. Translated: CASSDGGSSYNEQFF.

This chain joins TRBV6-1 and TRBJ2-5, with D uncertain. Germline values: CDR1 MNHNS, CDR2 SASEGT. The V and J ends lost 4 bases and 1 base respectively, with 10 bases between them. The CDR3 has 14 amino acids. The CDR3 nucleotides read TGTGCCAGCAGTGTAGGGTCAGGCCAAGAGACCCAGTACTTC. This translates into CASSVGSGQETQYF.